The rows below give T cell receptor beta chains drawn from one sample of a study of T cell responses to AZD1222 COVID-19 vaccine. Clones were read by immunoSEQ multiplex PCR, and TCRdb kept only the in-frame ones, dropping some. Of tens of thousands of clones in the sample, more than 70% are singletons; the top ten hold 10%. The sample was peripheral blood, taken 28 days after the second dose of the MenACWY control vaccine. The source of these receptors is an adult who received the MenACWY meningococcal vaccine as a control. CDR3s include the opening cysteine and the closing phenylalanine or tryptophan. The D gene is left open where the match is weak. Clone size is given for some rows only: seen once, a few or many times, or a class if the clone is expanded.

>-|TRBJ1-4|once|TRBV9
TGTGCCAGCAGCGCGCAGGGCTTTAATGAAAAACTGTTTTTT
CASSAQGFNEKLFF
>-|TRBJ1-5|-|TRBV5-1
TGCGCCAGCAGCCTCGGAGGTGAGGGCAATCAGCCCCAGCATTTT
CASSLGGEGNQPQHF
>-|TRBJ2-5|-|TRBV6-5
TGTGCCACCAGGACAGAAGAGACCCAGTACTTC
CATRTEETQYF
>TRBD1|TRBJ1-5|-|TRBV5-5
TGTGCCAGCAGCTTAGAGGGGGCGGAGGCGGGTCAGCCCCAGCATTTT
CASSLEGAEAGQPQHF
>TRBD2|TRBJ2-1|-|TRBV3-1/TRBV3-2
TGTGCCAGCAGCCTCCTCTTGTCGAGCGGGGGGCACAATGAGCAGTTCTTC
CASSLLLSSGGHNEQFF
>TRBD1|TRBJ2-7|-|TRBV7-8
TGTGCCAGCAGTCCTCCCGGGACAGGGGACGACGAGCAGTACTTC
CASSPPGTGDDEQYF
>-|TRBJ1-1|once|TRBV7-2
TGTGCCAGCAGCCGAACTCGAGCCACTGAAGCTTTCTTT
CASSRTRATEAFF
>TRBD2|TRBJ2-5|-|TRBV29-1
TGCAGCGTCCCCAGCGGGGGGCTCGCGGGGACCCAGTACTTC
CSVPSGGLAGTQYF
>-|TRBJ1-2|-|TRBV19
TGTGCCAGTAGATCGGACGGCTATGGCTACACCTTC
CASRSDGYGYTF
>-|TRBJ2-1|-|TRBV30
TGTGCCTGGAGGATTAGTAGATCCTACAATGAGCAGTTCTTC
CAWRISRSYNEQFF
>-|TRBJ1-1|-|TRBV5-1
TGCGCCAGCAGCTTGGAAGCCAAGAACACTGAAGCTTTCTTT
CASSLEAKNTEAFF
>-|TRBJ1-1|-|TRBV30
TGTGCCTGGAGCGGGCTAGGTGACACTGAAGCTTTCTTT
CAWSGLGDTEAFF
>-|TRBJ1-6|once|TRBV2
TGTGCCAGCAGTGAAAGTCAGGGTAATTCACCCCTCCACTTT
CASSESQGNSPLHF
>TRBD1|TRBJ1-6|-|TRBV4-2
TGTGCCAGCAGCCAGGAGACAGGGGGGAATTCACCCCTCCACTTT
CASSQETGGNSPLHF
>TRBD2|TRBJ2-7|-|TRBV5-1
TGCGCCAGCAGTCCCTTCCGGGGGGGCGGGAGCTCCTACGAGCAGTACTTC
CASSPFRGGGSSYEQYF
>-|TRBJ1-4|-|TRBV18
TGTGCCAGCTCACCATCGAAGGGGGCTAATGAAAAACTGTTTTTT
CASSPSKGANEKLFF
>-|TRBJ1-4|-|TRBV6-5
TGTGCCAGCAGGGATCCAGGGCGGGGTAATGAAAAACTGTTTTTT
CASRDPGRGNEKLFF
>TRBD1|TRBJ2-6|-|TRBV19
TGTGCCAGTAGTACGACAGGGGGCGCGGGAGGGGCCAACGTCCTGACTTTC
CASSTTGGAGGANVLTF
>-|TRBJ2-5|-|TRBV6-5
TGTGCCAGCAGTTACTCGAGTGGGGGGGAGACCCAGTACTTC
CASSYSSGGETQYF
>TRBD1|TRBJ2-7|-|TRBV6-4
TGTGCCAGCAGTGACCGACAGGGGGCCGGGGGGAGAACCTACGAGCAGTACTTC
CASSDRQGAGGRTYEQYF
>-|TRBJ1-2|-|TRBV19
TGTGCCAGTAGTATAGAAGGCAGAAGCCCCTATGGCTACACCTTC
CASSIEGRSPYGYTF
>-|TRBJ1-4|-|TRBV7-8
TGTGCCAGCAGCTACAGTGAACTTAATGAAAAACTGTTTTTT
CASSYSELNEKLFF
>TRBD2|TRBJ2-2|-|TRBV11-2
TGTGCCAGCAGCCCAATTGGACTAGCGGGGTCCGGGGAGCTGTTTTTT
CASSPIGLAGSGELFF
>TRBD1|TRBJ1-2|-|TRBV27
TGTGCCAGCAGAACCGGGACAGGGATCGGCTACACCTTC
CASRTGTGIGYTF